This T cell receptor beta chain was retrieved from a study of persistence of HIV-infected CD4 T cells. Study in general: Isolated cells were CMV- and HIV-1 Gag-responding CD4+ T cells.

Lysates of CMV-infected fibroblasts at around 9.9 ug/mL stimulated these cells. CD40L/CD69 double-negative CD45RO-high memory CD4+ T cells were collected. Suppressive ART was started during chronic HIV-1 infection in these adults. Before stimulation, PBMCs underwent CD8+ T cell depletion. Anti-CD28/CD49d costimulation, CD40-blocking antibody and enfuvirtide were given to CD8-depleted PBMCs for roughly 20 hours. This was the immunoSEQ version 4 assay in survey mode. Assay: immunoSEQ multiplex PCR; the TCRdb copy retains only in-frame clones and omits some. The table records tens of thousands of clones, roughly 75% of them present only once. The CDR3 runs 13 residues. V shed 0 bases and J shed 7 bases, with 8 bases lying between them. Per germline, CDR1 SGHRS and CDR2 YFSETQ. About this clone: Antigen specificity is unknown. The identical CDR3 is also encoded by other nucleotide sequences in the sample.

This sequence joins TRBV5-1 and TRBJ1-5; no reliable D call. The sequenced sample was CD4+ T cells sorted from PBMCs after approximately 20-hour stimulation, obtained from a patient who received antiretroviral therapy. The receptor was derived from an adult woman with HIV who was CMV-seropositive. This CDR3 is CASSLDRGQPQHF. DNA of the CDR3: TGCGCCAGCAGCTTGGATAGAGGACAGCCCCAGCATTTT.